The sequence of this TCR beta chain was determined in a study of regulatory T cells in long-lasting Graves disease. Points from the study as a whole: Sampling was limited to peripheral blood rather than thyroid tissue.

As for time point: newly diagnosed GD, antithyroid drugs for less than 3 months. From RNA extracted from PBMCs, the TCR library was made. Library construction for TCR beta used iRepertoire HTBI primers and Arm-PCR of CDR3 regions. As processed by the authors: Identification across samples found about 61 TRBV and some 15 TRBJ segments. Using its own MiXCR run on the multiplex PCR reads, TCRdb lists one record per CDR3 protein. Clone size and V and J calls follow TCRdb, not the original study. The sample lists about 500,000 distinct CDR3 sequences, 12% seen once, with 8.9% in the top ten. At least ten counts were recorded for this clonotype. Its antigen is still unknown. With 0 bases clipped from V and 5 bases from J, the junction kept 7 bases outside the gene matches. The CDR3 is made up of 15 amino acids. Germline V CDR1 and CDR2: GTSNPN, SVGIG (reference sequence). Separately, the same data were catalogued under a study of T cells in Graves' hyperthyroidism and ophthalmopathy. Per that paper: No ophthalmopathy progression within 18 months constituted stable Graves' hyperthyroidism.

This specimen consisted of peripheral blood mononuclear cells (PBMCs), obtained at new diagnosis, from a patient treated with antithyroid drugs. The sequence was collected from a woman between 25 and 40 years old with Graves disease. The chain recombines TRBV30 with TRBJ2-3, with TRBD1 matching over 8 bases. As DNA, the CDR3 is TGTGCCTGGAGTGTACTTGGACAGGGAAGAGATACGCAGTATTTT. Encoded protein: CAWSVLGQGRDTQYF.